This is a list of T cell receptor beta chains from one sample in a study of cytomegalovirus exposure and HLA in healthy donors. TCRdb's copy holds only in-frame clones and misses some; the assay was immunoSEQ multiplex PCR. The repertoire has 90,000 or so clones, about 85% of them found once; the top ten carry 20%. The specimen sequenced was PBMCs. All receptors derive from a man between 18 and 35 years old in good health and CMV-seropositive. Both conserved end residues are part of each CDR3. The D gene is left open where the match is weak. Where a row states a size, it is once, few, many or the class of an expanded clone; other rows omit it.

>TRBD2|TRBJ2-1|-|TRBV28|15
TGTGCCAGCAGGATAGCGGGGATTCAGGGCCATGAGCAGTTCTTC
CASRIAGIQGHEQFF
>-|TRBJ1-5|few|TRBV7-6|13
TGTGCCAGCAGCTTATCGGGACTACAGCCCCAGCATTTT
CASSLSGLQPQHF
>-|TRBJ1-2|-|TRBV19|14
TGTGCCAGTAGTATCCCGGGGATATCGGAAGGCTACACCTTC
CASSIPGISEGYTF
>TRBD1|TRBJ1-2|-|TRBV27|13
TGTGCCAGCAGCACGGGGACAGACTATGGCTACACCTTC
CASSTGTDYGYTF
>-|TRBJ2-1|-|TRBV2|15
TGTGCCAGCAGCGCCGACTTCTCCCCCTACAATGAGCAGTTCTTC
CASSADFSPYNEQFF
>-|TRBJ2-5|once|TRBV28|11
TGTGCCAGCAGTCACAAAGAGACCCAGTACTTC
CASSHKETQYF
>TRBD2|TRBJ2-1|-|TRBV14|20
TGTGCCAGCAGCCAAGGGACTAGCGGGAGGGCCGAGGTAATTCGTGATGAGCAGTTCTTC
CASSQGTSGRAEVIRDEQFF
>-|TRBJ2-3|-|TRBV29-1|14
TGCAGCGTTGTTGAGGCTAGCGGCACAGATACGCAGTATTTT
CSVVEASGTDTQYF
>TRBD1|TRBJ1-2|many|TRBV7-9|18
TGTGCCAGCAGCGCATTCGCCATAGGGCAGGGGGTGAACTATGGCTACACCTTC
CASSAFAIGQGVNYGYTF
>-|TRBJ2-2|few|TRBV19|13
TGTGCCAGTAGTGCGCAGGCCACCGGGGAGCTGTTTTTT
CASSAQATGELFF
>TRBD2|TRBJ2-1|-|TRBV19|14
TGTGCCAGTATGGACAGCGGGAGCAAGGATGAGCAGTTCTTC
CASMDSGSKDEQFF